This TCR beta chain came from a study of blood T cells in healthy people across ages. The authors ran a second PCR of roughly 6 to 12 cycles using a sample-barcoded 5' primer and a J-beta primer mix. The template-switch adaptor, which had 12 random nucleotides, put a tag on each cDNA molecule. TCRdb processed the 5' RACE reads anew with MiXCR; each CDR3 protein has one entry. The sample consists of 800,000 or so distinct CDR3 sequences, roughly 60% of them appearing once. The study, taken as a whole, reports: With naive T cell percentage, TCR beta diversity showed a strong correlation.

CDR1 and CDR2 (germline): SGHKS, YYEKEE (reference sequence). V was cut by 5 bases and J by 6 bases, with 19 bases left in between. The CDR3 is made up of 15 amino acids. Staff drew approximately 9.7 milliliters of peripheral blood from each donor. With regard to this clonotype: Its specificity is not known.

Material for sequencing was blood. The rearrangement joins TRBV5-5 to TRBJ2-3, with D possibly being TRBD1 or TRBD2 (5 bases each). This clonotype originated in a man younger than 40 in good health. The CDR3: CASSPLGPSTDTQYF. The CDR3 DNA reads TGTGCCAGCAGTCCCCTGGGACCGTCGACGGATACGCAGTATTTT.